This TCR beta chain was sequenced during a study of T cell responses to AZD1222 COVID-19 vaccine. Trimming pared 3 bases from V and 5 bases from J, leaving 14 bases between. This CDR3 contains 14 residues. Germline assignment: CDR1 DFQATT and CDR2 SNEGSKA (reference sequence). TCRdb's table, derived via immunoSEQ multiplex PCR, lists solely in-frame clones and lacks some. Among around 99,000 clones listed, about 90% were seen once. The chain uses TRBV20-1 and TRBJ2-1, with D possibly matching TRBD2 (5 bases). This sample comprised peripheral blood, obtained 28 days after the second AZD1222 dose. This TCR came from an adult who received the AZD1222 COVID-19 vaccine. CDR3 bases: TGCAGTGCTAGTAGGTCTAGCCGACACAATGAGCAGTTCTTC. Its protein is CSASRSSRHNEQFF.